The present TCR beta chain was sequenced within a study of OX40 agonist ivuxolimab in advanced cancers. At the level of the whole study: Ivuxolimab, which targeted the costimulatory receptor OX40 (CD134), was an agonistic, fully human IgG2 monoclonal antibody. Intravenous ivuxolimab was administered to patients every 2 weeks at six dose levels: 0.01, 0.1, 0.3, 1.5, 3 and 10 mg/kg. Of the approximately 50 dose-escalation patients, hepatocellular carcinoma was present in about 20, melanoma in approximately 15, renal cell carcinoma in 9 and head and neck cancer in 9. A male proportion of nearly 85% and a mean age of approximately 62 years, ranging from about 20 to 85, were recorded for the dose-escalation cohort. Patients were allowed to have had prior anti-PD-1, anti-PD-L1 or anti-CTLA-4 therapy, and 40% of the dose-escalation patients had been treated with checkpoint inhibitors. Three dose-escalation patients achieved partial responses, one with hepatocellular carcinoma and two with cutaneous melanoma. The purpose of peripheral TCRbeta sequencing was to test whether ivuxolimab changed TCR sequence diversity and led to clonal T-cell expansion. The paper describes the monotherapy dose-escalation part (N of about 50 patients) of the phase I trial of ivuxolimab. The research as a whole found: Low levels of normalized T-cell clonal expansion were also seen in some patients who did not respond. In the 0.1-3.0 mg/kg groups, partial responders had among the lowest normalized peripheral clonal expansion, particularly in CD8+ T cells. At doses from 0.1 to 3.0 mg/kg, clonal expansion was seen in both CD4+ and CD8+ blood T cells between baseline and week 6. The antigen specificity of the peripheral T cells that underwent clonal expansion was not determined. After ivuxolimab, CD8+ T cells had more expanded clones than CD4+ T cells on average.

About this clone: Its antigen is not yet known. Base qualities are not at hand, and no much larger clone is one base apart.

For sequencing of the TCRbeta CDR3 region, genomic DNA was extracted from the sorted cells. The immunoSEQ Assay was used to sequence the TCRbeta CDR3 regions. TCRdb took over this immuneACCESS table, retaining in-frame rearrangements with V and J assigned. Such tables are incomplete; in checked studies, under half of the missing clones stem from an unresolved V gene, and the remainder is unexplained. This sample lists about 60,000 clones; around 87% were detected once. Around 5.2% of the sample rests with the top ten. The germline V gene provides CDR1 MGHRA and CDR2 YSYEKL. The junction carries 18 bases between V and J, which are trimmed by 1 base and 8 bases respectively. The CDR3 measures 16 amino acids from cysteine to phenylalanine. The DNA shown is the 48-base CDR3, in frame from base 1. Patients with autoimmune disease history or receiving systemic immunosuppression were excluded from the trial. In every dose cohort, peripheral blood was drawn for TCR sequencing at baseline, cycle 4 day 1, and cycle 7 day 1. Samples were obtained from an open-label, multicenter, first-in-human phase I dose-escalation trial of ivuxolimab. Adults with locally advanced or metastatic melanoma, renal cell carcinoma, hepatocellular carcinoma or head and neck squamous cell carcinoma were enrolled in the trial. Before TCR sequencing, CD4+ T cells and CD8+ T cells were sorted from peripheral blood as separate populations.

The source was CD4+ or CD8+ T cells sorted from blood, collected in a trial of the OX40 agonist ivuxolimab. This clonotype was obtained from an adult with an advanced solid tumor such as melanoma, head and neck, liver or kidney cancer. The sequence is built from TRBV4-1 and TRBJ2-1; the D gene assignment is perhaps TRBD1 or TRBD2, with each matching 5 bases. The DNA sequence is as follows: TGCGCCAGCAGCCAAGCGAGGGACCCTTCCCGGCATGAGCAGTTCTTC. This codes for CASSQARDPSRHEQFF.